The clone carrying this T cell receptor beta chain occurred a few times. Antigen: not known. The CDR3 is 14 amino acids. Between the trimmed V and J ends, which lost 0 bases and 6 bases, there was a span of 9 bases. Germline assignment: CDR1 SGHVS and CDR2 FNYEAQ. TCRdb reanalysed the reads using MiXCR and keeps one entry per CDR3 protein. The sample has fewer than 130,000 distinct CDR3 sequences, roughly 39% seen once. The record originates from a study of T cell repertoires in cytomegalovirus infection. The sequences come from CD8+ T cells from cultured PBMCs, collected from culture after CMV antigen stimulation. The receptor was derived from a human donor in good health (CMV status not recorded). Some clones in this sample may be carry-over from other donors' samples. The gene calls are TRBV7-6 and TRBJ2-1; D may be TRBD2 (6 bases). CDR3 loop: CASSLAGGFNEQFF. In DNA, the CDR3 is TGTGCCAGCAGCTTAGCGGGGGGATTCAATGAGCAGTTCTTC.